This T cell receptor (beta chain) was captured by sequencing in a study of T cell responses to AZD1222 COVID-19 vaccine. Measured with immunoSEQ multiplex PCR; TCRdb has only the in-frame clones, and not every one. The sample yields 130,000 or so clones, 93% seen once. Trimming took off 6 bases at V and 2 bases at J, with 13 bases between the two ends. CDR1 is MDHEN and CDR2 is SYDVKM in the germline V gene. CDR3 size: 14 residues. This specimen consisted of peripheral blood, obtained on day 0 of AZD1222 vaccination. The gene calls are TRBV28 and TRBJ1-2, with D tentatively TRBD1 (6 bases). The TCR originated in an adult in good health. CDR3 loop: CASSSGAPNYGYTF. DNA for the CDR3: TGTGCCAGCAGCTCAGGGGCCCCCAACTATGGCTACACCTTC.